This T cell receptor (beta chain) originates from a study of identifying expanded T cells in peripheral blood. Measured with immunoSEQ multiplex PCR; TCRdb has only the in-frame clones, and not every one. In the table there are roughly 86,000 clones, 70% to 90% of which are singletons. V was shortened by 0 bases and J by 1 base, with 11 bases between the two germline ends. This CDR3 contains 16 residues. Per the germline V gene, CDR1 is LGHNA and CDR2 is YNFKEQ. Sequenced input: blood. This TCR was sampled from a person between 18 and 75 years old in good health. The rearrangement joins TRBV4-2 to TRBJ2-3; D is undetermined. CDR3 loop: CASSQDEAAGTDTQYF. CDR3 in DNA: TGTGCCAGCAGCCAAGATGAGGCAGCCGGCACAGATACGCAGTATTTT.